This T cell receptor beta chain derives from a study of a mutant IDH1 vaccine in newly diagnosed glioma. Study at large: Earlier therapy was either radiotherapy, temozolomide, or both, and most got both.

As concerns this clone: What it recognizes is unknown.

Method: immunoSEQ multiplex PCR; TCRdb's copy keeps in-frame clones and lacks some. The table has about 54,000 clones, approximately 78% seen once. The sample's time point: baseline, week 1 (first vaccination visit). As for treatment: pre-vaccination baseline after standard-of-care therapy. This CDR3 contains 12 residues. Trimming removed 5 bases from V and 11 bases from J; junction bases left unmatched: 7. Germline V gene lookup returns CDR1 LNHDA and CDR2 SQIVND (reference sequence). The study's findings and limits: Vaccine-induced immune responses were detected in about 93% of patients.

The V call is TRBV19, the J call TRBJ2-7; 9 bases fit TRBD1. The specimen comprised PBMCs, sampled from a glioma patient treated with radiotherapy, temozolomide or both. This TCR derives from a man aged 18-30 years with glioma. Here the CDR3 reads CASSGGQGAKYF. DNA for the CDR3: TGTGCCAGTAGTGGGGGACAGGGCGCTAAGTACTTC.